Detailed here is one T cell receptor (beta chain). This clonotype was observed many times. Its antigen is unknown. Qualities for individual bases were not recorded, and no much larger clone is one base off. Graves' hyperthyroidism was defined as stable when no progression to ophthalmopathy occurred over 18 months of follow-up. Hyperthyroidism patients were newly diagnosed, had a disease duration of under 2 months, and were aged 18 to 65 years. Patients with uncontrolled infections, other autoimmune diseases, pregnancy or lactation were excluded. Diagnoses were established on the basis of clinical symptoms, serum thyroxine and TRAb, thyroid ultrasound, and orbital computed tomography. PBMCs were separated from roughly 10 ml of fresh peripheral blood using Ficoll-Paque density gradient centrifugation. Total RNA was extracted using Trizol reagent, and RNA quality was assessed on an Agilent 2100 Bioanalyzer.

These data are taken from a study of T cells in Graves' hyperthyroidism and ophthalmopathy (dated by TCRdb to between 2019 and 2020). For the wider study: Peripheral blood samples were taken at initial diagnosis, before any treatment was given. According to the paper, TCR Vbeta CDR3 sequencing was carried out on more than 120 peripheral blood samples, which came from over 40 ophthalmopathy, 80 or so hyperthyroidism and approximately 17 progressor patients. The approximately 90 discovery patients were divided at random into training and test sets in a 7:3 ratio. A discovery cohort of fewer than 110 patients, approximately 45 with Graves' ophthalmopathy and fewer than 65 with stable Graves' hyperthyroidism, was used to find distinguishing TCR V-J signatures. Once sampling was done, hyperthyroidism patients were given methimazole at a starting dose of 30 mg daily, whereas ophthalmopathy patients were given high-dose intravenous methylprednisolone. Prospective prediction of ophthalmopathy was tested in an independent validation cohort of fewer than 20 hyperthyroidism patients and 17 patients who later progressed to ophthalmopathy. Thyroid tissue and blood T-cell repertoires from about 6 Graves' hyperthyroidism patients were also compared in the study.

The CDR3 covers 14 residues, taking in both the cysteine and the phenylalanine. Solely the CDR3 DNA is kept, with 42 bases framed from the first base. The germline V gene yields MDHEN for CDR1 and SYDVKM for CDR2. Trimming at the junction amounts to 2 bases on V and 0 bases on J, and the germline ends lie 5 bases apart. TCR beta CDR3 regions were amplified from RNA transcripts. For the first round of RT-PCR on the TCR CDR3, the HTBI primer set was used together with the Qiagen OneStep RT-PCR kit. Libraries were constructed in a second round of multiplex PCR, after which size selection and purification were performed. The libraries were sequenced on an Illumina HiSeq2000 using paired-end 100 bp reads. In the paper's pipeline: SOAPnuke was used to process the raw data, removing reads that contained adapters or uncalled bases, had a mean Phred below 15, or lacked an exact match to the constant primer or identifier. High-quality paired reads were merged with COPE v1.2.5, and unique nucleotide sequences were defined as clonotypes. MiTCR v1.1 was used to align clonotypes to the IMGT TRBV, TRBD and TRBJ reference segments. Only V-J combinations with frequency above 0.0001, covering 99% to 99.2% of repertoires, were analysed. A TCS score was defined as the ratio between F50 (clonal expansion) and ExV (chaos), using BLOSUM62-based TCRdist between CDR3 peptides within each V-J. Welch's t-statistics and random forest reduced around 520 V-J features to 10 to 15, which were used in a naive Bayes classifier (R e1071). TCRdb reworked the public reads: Q25 trimming with fastp, MiXCR clone assembly, productive beta chains retained. Identical CDR3 proteins give one entry, which carries the most common genes and DNA. The V and J calls come from TCRdb's annotation, not from the publication. This sample comprises under 350,000 distinct CDR3 sequences, 21% of them detected only once. The ten largest clones take up under 55% of the sample.

Results the study describes overall, beyond this receptor: In cross-validation, a model built on a 13 V-J signature told ophthalmopathy apart from stable hyperthyroidism with less than 90% sensitivity and about 81% specificity, and in testing the same model reached 80%/75%. Most expanded thyroid clonotypes (frequency above 0.001) were also found in blood, which suggests that blood repertoires may mirror thyroid immune responses. In validation, the model predicted progression to ophthalmopathy with 65% to 71% sensitivity and approximately 74% specificity, a median of approximately 6.7 months before onset. No statistical method was used to set the sample size in advance, and investigators knew the group allocation.

This receptor chain uses TRBV28 and TRBJ1-5; no confident D gene assignment can be made. Sequencing input: blood. The receptor was derived from a woman aged 45-65 years with Graves' hyperthyroidism. CDR3 reads: CASSLSHSNQPQHF. The DNA is TGTGCCAGCAGTTTAAGTCATAGCAATCAGCCCCAGCATTTT.